Sequencing of this T cell receptor beta chain was carried out in a study of blood T cell repertoires in COVID-19. The CDR3 runs to 14 residues. The J segment lost 4 bases and the V segment lost 5 bases, leaving 4 bases of the junction unmatched. Germline V gene data show CDR1 as MNHEY and CDR2 as SVGEGT. Per the original data handling: Quantification of nucleated cells was approximated via reference gene primer amplification. Method: immunoSEQ multiplex PCR; TCRdb's copy keeps in-frame clones and lacks some. The V and J calls and clone size are taken from that table; D and trimming were inferred from the DNA. The profile shows about 140,000 clones, approximately 82% of them singletons.

The chain has TRBV6-2 or TRBV6-3 and TRBJ1-4; TRBD1 aligns across 7 bases. This clonotype originated in a man aged 55 to 70 who had recovered from COVID-19. Sequencing was done on a sample of peripheral blood. CDR3 DNA sequence: TGTGCCAGCAGTCCCGGGACAGATAATGAAAAACTGTTTTTT. This gives the protein CASSPGTDNEKLFF.